Listed below are T cell receptor beta chains from one sample, sequenced in a study of patients and donors after allogeneic stem cell transplantation. Via MiXCR, TCRdb re-called the RT-PCR reads, giving one row per CDR3 protein. This table holds 400,000 to 450,000 distinct CDR3 sequences, more than 15% found once. Sequencing was done on a sample of blood, either unsorted or a sorted T cell fraction (not recorded which). Receptor source: a human donor who was either an allogeneic HSCT recipient or a stem cell or donor lymphocyte infusion donor (not recorded which). It is not recorded whose cells these are; they may come from a transplant donor. CDR3s include the opening cysteine and the closing phenylalanine or tryptophan. A D gene is named only where the DNA matches it firmly.

D gene | J gene | V gene | CDR3 protein
. | TRBJ1-3 | TRBV5-1 | CASSLYGWTLYF
. | TRBJ2-7 | TRBV7-2 | CASSLGQAGIYEQYF
. | TRBJ2-5 | TRBV6-1 | CATGGTGPGTQYF
. | TRBJ2-1 | TRBV5-1 | CASSLERQLINEQFF
. | TRBJ1-1 | TRBV6-4 | CASSKGGLAAFF
. | TRBJ2-7 | TRBV12-5 | CASGLVQSYEQYF
TRBD1 | TRBJ1-3 | TRBV29-1 | CSVEDRDRGGGNTIYF
. | TRBJ2-1 | TRBV20-1 | CSARAGGSVILEQFF
TRBD1 | TRBJ2-1 | TRBV23-1 | CASSRSHEGASYNEQFF
. | TRBJ2-3 | TRBV5-1 | CASSLGNTQYF
. | TRBJ1-3 | TRBV4-1 | CASSGRGTGNTIYF
TRBD2 | TRBJ2-1 | TRBV6-1 | CASLPGLATYNEQFF
TRBD2 | TRBJ2-6 | TRBV11-3 | CASSLEAGVGGANVLTF
. | TRBJ1-1 | TRBV30 | CAWGARTGRGEAFF
. | TRBJ2-7 | TRBV4-2 | CASSQDESRQYF